This entry lists 8 T cell receptor beta chains sequenced from one sample in a study of T cells in Graves' hyperthyroidism and ophthalmopathy. The source material, RNA transcripts, was used to amplify TCR beta CDR3 regions. RT-PCR in the first round (using the HTBI primer set) targeted the TCR CDR3. MiXCR was run by TCRdb on the multiplex PCR reads, yielding one entry per CDR3 protein. The table records a few hundred thousand distinct CDR3 sequences, more than 20% of them present only once. Sequenced: blood. These receptors were collected from a man younger than 35 with Graves' hyperthyroidism.

This clonotype has a handful of counts. Here the CDR3 DNA reads TGTGCCAGCAGTAGCCCCCGCGGGGTAAACACTGAAGCTTTCTTT. Residues: CASSSPRGVNTEAFF. This chain links TRBV6-1 with TRBJ1-1; D gene unclear. Per the germline V gene, CDR1 is MNHNS and CDR2 is SASEGT. This CDR3 is built from 15 residues. Trimming shortened V by 5 bases and J by 2 bases, and 15 bases separated the two germline ends.

The table lists this clonotype with many counts. The chain has TRBV10-2 and TRBJ2-7; either TRBD1 or TRBD2 may supply D (5 bases each). The CDR3 runs 14 residues. CDR1 WSHSY and CDR2 SAAADI come from the germline V gene. Trimming took off 0 bases at V and 3 bases at J, with 9 bases between the two ends. CDR3 protein: CASSESGVVYEQYF. CDR3 DNA sequence: TGCGCCAGCAGTGAGTCGGGGGTTGTCTACGAGCAGTACTTC.

V and J are TRBV9 and TRBJ2-7, with 8 bases aligning to TRBD1. The CDR3 runs to 14 residues. Per the germline V gene, CDR1 is SGDLS and CDR2 is YYNGEE. Trimming removed 6 bases from V and 2 bases from J; junction bases left unmatched: 7. The CDR3 protein is CASTADRGTYEQYF. The CDR3 DNA is TGTGCCAGCACCGCAGACAGGGGCACCTACGAGCAGTACTTC.

This clonotype appeared many times. The chain combines TRBV20-1 with TRBJ2-7, with a possible D match to TRBD1 (5 bases). Germline V gives CDR1 DFQATT, CDR2 SNEGSKA (reference sequence). The germline V and J ends were trimmed by 3 bases and 2 bases, with 8 bases remaining between them. CDR3 length: 12 residues. The CDR3 coding sequence is TGCAGTGCTAGTTTCAGGGCCTACGAGCAGTACTTC. Translated, it gives CSASFRAYEQYF.

The table lists this clonotype with many counts. The chain joins TRBV6-1 to TRBJ1-5; weak D call: TRBD1 (6 bases). The CDR3 is 14 residues long. The ends were cut back, 6 bases at V and 5 bases at J, with 14 bases in the middle. Germline lookup yields CDR1 MNHNS and CDR2 SASEGT. The CDR3 is CASSGQSWDQPQHF. CDR3 nucleotides: TGTGCCAGCAGCGGACAGTCCTGGGATCAGCCCCAGCATTTT.

This clonotype showed up many times. The chain recombines TRBV12-3 or TRBV12-4 with TRBJ2-7; D is undetermined. Trimming shortened V by 7 bases and J by 3 bases, and 13 bases separated the two germline ends. This CDR3 spans 13 amino acids. CDR3 amino acids: CASTPPARYEQYF. The CDR3 DNA follows: TGTGCCAGCACCCCTCCCGCTCGCTACGAGCAGTACTTC.

The sample holds many counts of this clonotype. The chain couples TRBV6-5 to TRBJ2-6; D is unclear. Trimming took 8 bases from V and 4 from J, leaving 6 bases between them. The germline CDR1 and CDR2 sequences are MNHEY and SVGAGI. The CDR3 has 12 amino acids. The CDR3 DNA sequence: TGTGCCAGCGGGTTCGGGGCCAACGTCCTGACTTTC. Its protein is CASGFGANVLTF.

This clonotype was seen repeatedly, ten times or more. The chain employs TRBV19 and TRBJ2-7; the D gene is possibly TRBD2 (6 bases). The ends were cut back, 9 bases at V and 0 bases at J, with 15 bases in the middle. The CDR3 has 14 amino acids. Germline CDR1 reads LNHDA; CDR2 reads SQIVND (reference sequence). This CDR3 is CASAKDGGSYEQYF. CDR3 bases: TGTGCCAGCGCAAAGGACGGGGGCTCCTACGAGCAGTACTTC.